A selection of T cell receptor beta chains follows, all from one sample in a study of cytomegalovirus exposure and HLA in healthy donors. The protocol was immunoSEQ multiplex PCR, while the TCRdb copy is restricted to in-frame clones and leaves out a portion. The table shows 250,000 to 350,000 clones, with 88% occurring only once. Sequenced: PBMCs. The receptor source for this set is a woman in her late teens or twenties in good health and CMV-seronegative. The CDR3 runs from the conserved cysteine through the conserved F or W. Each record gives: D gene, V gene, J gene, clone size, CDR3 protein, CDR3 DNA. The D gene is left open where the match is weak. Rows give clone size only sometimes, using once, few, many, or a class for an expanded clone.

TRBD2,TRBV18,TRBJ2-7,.,CASSPIPGGSSSYEQYF,TGTGCCAGCTCACCAATCCCCGGGGGGTCAAGCTCCTACGAGCAGTACTTC
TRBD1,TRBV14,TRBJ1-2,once,CASSQVRTGSNYGYTF,TGTGCCAGCAGCCAAGTACGGACAGGGTCTAACTATGGCTACACCTTC
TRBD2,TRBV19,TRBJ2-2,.,CASSIIRNRPGLAGGRYVTGELFF,TGTGCCAGTAGTATCATACGAAACAGACCCGGACTAGCGGGAGGGCGGTACGTCACCGGGGAGCTGTTTTTT
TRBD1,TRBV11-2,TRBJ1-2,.,CASSPTGSNGYTF,TGTGCCAGCAGCCCGACAGGGAGTAATGGCTACACCTTC
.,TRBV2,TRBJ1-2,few,CASSVKGQGYGYTF,TGTGCCAGCAGTGTGAAGGGGCAGGGCTATGGCTACACCTTC
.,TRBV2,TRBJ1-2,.,CASSEGQVSGYTF,TGTGCCAGCAGTGAGGGTCAGGTTTCTGGCTACACCTTC
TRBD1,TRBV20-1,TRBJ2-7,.,CGGQGDYEQYF,TGCGGTGGACAGGGGGACTACGAGCAGTACTTC
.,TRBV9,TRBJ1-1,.,CASSPRVDTEAFF,TGTGCCAGCAGCCCCCGAGTCGACACTGAAGCTTTCTTT
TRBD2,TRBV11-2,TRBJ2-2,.,CASSPGTSGRADSAGELFF,TGTGCCAGCAGCCCGGGGACTAGCGGGAGGGCCGATTCCGCCGGGGAGCTGTTTTTT
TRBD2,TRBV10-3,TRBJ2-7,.,CAIRVSGRGEQYF,TGTGCCATCAGGGTGAGCGGGAGAGGCGAGCAGTACTTC
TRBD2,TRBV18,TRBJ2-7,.,CASSPLALAGGPAGEQYF,TGTGCCAGCTCACCACTCGCCCTAGCGGGAGGGCCCGCCGGCGAGCAGTACTTC
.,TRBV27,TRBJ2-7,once,CASSLSPLYEQYF,TGTGCCAGCAGTTTATCCCCCTTATACGAGCAGTACTTC
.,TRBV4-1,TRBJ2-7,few,CASSQRDRTYEQYF,TGCGCCAGCAGCCAGAGAGACAGGACCTACGAGCAGTACTTC
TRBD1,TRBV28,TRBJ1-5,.,CASTPGQGTQPQHF,TGTGCCAGCACGCCGGGACAGGGGACCCAGCCCCAGCATTTT
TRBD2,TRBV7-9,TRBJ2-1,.,CASSFAGGSYNEQFF,TGTGCCAGCAGCTTTGCGGGAGGGTCCTACAATGAGCAGTTCTTC
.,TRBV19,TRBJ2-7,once,CASSPWVRGNSVEQYF,TGTGCCAGTAGTCCCTGGGTTAGAGGGAATTCCGTCGAGCAGTACTTC
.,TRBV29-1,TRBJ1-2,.,CSVQESPNYGYTF,TGCAGCGTACAGGAGTCGCCTAACTATGGCTACACCTTC
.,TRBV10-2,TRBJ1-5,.,CASSEVGQNSNQPQHF,TGCGCCAGCAGTGAGGTCGGACAGAATAGCAATCAGCCCCAGCATTTT
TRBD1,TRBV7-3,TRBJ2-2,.,CASSSGTDGLFF,TGTGCCAGCAGCTCCGGGACAGATGGTCTGTTTTTT
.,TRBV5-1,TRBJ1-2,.,CASSLEPGLSYGYTF,TGCGCCAGCAGCTTGGAGCCGGGACTGTCGTATGGCTACACCTTC
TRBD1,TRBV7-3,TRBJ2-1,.,CASSRGLRDRYNEQFF,TGTGCCAGCAGTCGAGGTCTACGGGACAGATACAATGAGCAGTTCTTC
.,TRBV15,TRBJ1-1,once,CATSREGGTEAFF,TGTGCCACCAGCAGGGAAGGAGGCACTGAAGCTTTCTTT
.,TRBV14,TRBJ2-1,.,CASSLWRDYNEQFF,TGTGCCAGCAGCCTGTGGAGAGACTACAATGAGCAGTTCTTC
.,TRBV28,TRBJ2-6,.,CASRGRLLGANVLTF,TGTGCCAGCAGAGGACGACTATTAGGGGCCAACGTCCTGACTTTC
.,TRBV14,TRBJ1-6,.,CASSQDDGRRNSPLHF,TGTGCCAGCAGCCAAGATGACGGGAGGCGGAATTCACCCCTCCACTTT
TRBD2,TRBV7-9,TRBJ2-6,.,CASSRGLGGSGANVLTF,TGTGCCAGCAGCCGCGGACTAGGAGGATCTGGGGCCAACGTCCTGACTTTC
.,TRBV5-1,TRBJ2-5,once,CASSFRETQYF,TGCGCCAGCAGCTTCAGGGAGACCCAGTACTTC
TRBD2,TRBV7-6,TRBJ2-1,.,CASSLGLGYFNEQFF,TGTGCCAGCAGCTTGGGACTAGGTTATTTCAATGAGCAGTTCTTC
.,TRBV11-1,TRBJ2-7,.,CASSLATTSYSYEQYF,TGTGCCAGCAGCTTAGCGACAACCTCGTACTCCTACGAGCAGTACTTC
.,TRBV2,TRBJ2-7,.,CASSQPHYYYEQYF,TGTGCCAGCAGTCAACCCCACTATTACTACGAGCAGTACTTC
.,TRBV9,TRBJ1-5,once,CASSVSAGAHQPQHF,TGTGCCAGCAGCGTATCCGCAGGGGCCCATCAGCCCCAGCATTTT
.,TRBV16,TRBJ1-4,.,CASSQLESREGEKLFF,TGTGCCAGCAGCCAATTGGAATCCCGGGAAGGTGAAAAACTGTTTTTT